The entry below gives a single TCR beta chain sequence along with its context. Its antigen is currently not known. No base qualities exist here, and no much larger clone lies one base off it. The data derive from a study of cytomegalovirus exposure and HLA in healthy donors (dated 2017 in TCRdb). Describing the broader study: An earlier analysis of about 530 of the donors reported 276 Gb of sequence data and roughly 120 million unique TCR beta sequences obtained from around 190 million T cells. Donor age, sex, ethnicity and CMV serostatus were compiled alongside the repertoire data. Typing coverage varied by locus: roughly 620-640 donors for A, B, C, DRB1 and DQB1; roughly 510 for DQA1; more than 600 for DPA1; fewer than 480 for DPB1. Across approximately 400 genotyped donors of the cohort, an average of 235,054 unique TCR beta nucleotide sequences per donor were sequenced, and approximately 19% of those sequences were non-productive. Every repertoire in the discovery cohort had been generated on one and the same sequencing platform. An earlier analysis of 587 of the donors applied high-throughput TCR beta sequencing to assess whether each TCR beta V gene segment acted as functional or pseudogenic. The study combined high-throughput TCR immunosequencing, statistical association of individual TCRs with disease status, and machine learning to predict cytomegalovirus infection status. A separate validation cohort of 90 to 150 different subjects was used in addition to the roughly 620-subject first cohort. HLA typing covered class I and class II loci at four-digit resolution. Genome-wide SNP genotypes for about 60% of the roughly 670 donors were used in a later genetic analysis, which treated that subset as a discovery cohort. In the later analysis, no new phenotypic data were used to find candidate immune exposures; instead, reliance was placed on TCR beta sequences and their occurrence across donors. Using immunosequencing, the study profiled T cell repertoires from about 620 subjects and related those repertoires to cytomegalovirus serostatus. A later analysis re-analyzed previously published TCR beta repertoires from roughly 600 donors and added high-resolution HLA genotyping to study TCR occurrence patterns. The study was designed to test whether signatures of past pathogen exposure could be identified by cataloging public T cell receptors. Of the roughly 400 genotyped donors, around 81% fell in the genetic ancestry cluster associated with self-reported Caucasian donors. Several DR-DQ haplotypes were treated as single units for association and clustering because of strong linkage in the cohort. About 280 gigabases of sequencing data and approximately 92 million unique TCR sequences made up an early release that covered nearly 650 HLA-typed donors. Here is what the overall study found, with its caveats: Compared with the roughly 700-donor mean, donors in an Asian-associated ancestry cluster had fewer N-insertions in productive TCRs, according to a later genetic analysis. Roughly uniform sequencing depth across donors was assumed in presence/absence analyses, although this assumption may not hold. Correlated functional status among segregating V segments might reflect linkage disequilibrium, but an unknown experimental factor could not be ruled out. The study listed 150 to 200 TCR beta chains as associated with cytomegalovirus. Because the 87-base-pair reads could not distinguish some IMGT-functional V segments, including TRBV6-2 and TRBV6-3, those segments were excluded. Because some donors lacked HLA typing at each locus, the association tests relied only on the typed subset. At a false discovery rate of 0.05, a later analysis linked under 20,000 TCR beta sequences to specific HLA alleles. The classifier was reported to diagnose cytomegalovirus status with high specificity and sensitivity in both the original and validation cohorts. An association between a missense DCLRE1C variant and V-gene and J-gene trimming of TCR beta chains was found in a later genetic analysis and replicated in an independent cohort. Most TCR sequences were seen in very few donors, while some public TCRs were found in many individuals. Several of the top co-occurrence clusters appeared to be linked to parvovirus B19, influenza, CMV and Epstein-Barr virus, according to a later analysis. The earlier analysis of some 560 of the donors excluded seventeen rarely observed V segments, including chromosome 9 orphons, because counts were too low. Immune exposure information for the cohort was limited to CMV serostatus. An earlier analysis of several hundred of the donors showed that most TCR beta V segments appeared in productive rearrangements either about 87% or about 30% of the time, which broadly matched IMGT annotations. When HLA alleles, especially DR and DQ, strongly co-occurred, TCR associations were difficult to assign to individual alleles. A later analysis found that most CMV-associated TCR beta chains appeared HLA-restricted, with HLA associations seemingly driven largely by CMV exposure. In vitro tests confirmed that three of the cytomegalovirus-associated TCR beta chains recognize cytomegalovirus antigens. In a later analysis, HLA-associated TCR beta chains were found to be more clonally expanded and to have lower generation probabilities than equally common non-associated chains. The authors suggested that the approach could potentially be extended to other disease states and immunological phenotypes. This cohort had only TCR beta chains sequenced, and the lack of alpha or paired-chain data limited which features could be detected. The sequencing pipeline was judged likely to have produced a cluster of highly shared sequence variants as a technical artifact. In a later analysis, TCR association rates were found to vary across HLA loci, with the most associated TCRs seen for DRB1 alleles and the fewest for HLA-C alleles. A further reported finding was that TCR beta sequences accurately predicted the HLA-A and HLA-B alleles for most subjects in the first cohort.

The germline V gene encodes CDR1 SGHRS and CDR2 YFSETQ. Trimming at the junction amounts to 0 bases on V and 9 bases on J, and the germline ends lie 13 bases apart. The CDR3, cysteine through phenylalanine, is 14 amino acids long. CDR3 DNA only is kept here, 42 bases in frame from base 1. Receptor libraries were prepared by the immunoSEQ multiplex PCR assay. A mixture of 60 forward primers for TCR Vbeta segments and 13 reverse primers for TCR Jbeta segments was used in the multiplex PCR. The CDR3 region of rearranged TCR beta genes was amplified from genomic DNA by a multiplex PCR assay. The amplified TCR beta libraries were sequenced on the Illumina HiSeq System as 87-base-pair reads. Per the authors' processing: In a later analysis, around 80 million unique TCR beta chains were counted across the roughly 670 repertoires, and approximately 9.9 million of these chains were shared by at least two donors. Raw reads were error-corrected and collapsed into unique sequences by a nearest-neighbor algorithm in which closely related sequences were merged to remove PCR and sequencing errors. V, D and J gene segments were assigned by aligning CDR3 sequences to IMGT reference sequences. Each retained sequence needed at least a six-nucleotide match to both a V gene segment and a J gene segment. Rearrangements were classified as productive when the CDR3 lacked stop codons and remained in frame with V and J, and all other rearrangements were classified as non-productive. Following IMGT convention, CDR3 was defined as the stretch from the second conserved V-encoded cysteine to the conserved J-encoded phenylalanine. Sequences without an unambiguous match to a single V gene segment were excluded from the earlier analysis of approximately 560 of the donors. In an earlier analysis of some 590 of the donors, a V segment was called functional when productive rearrangements were above 56.7%, and segregating when the standard deviation between donors exceeded 5%. A statistical classification framework was developed to diagnose cytomegalovirus status using the catalog of TCR beta chain sequences. In a later analysis, V and J genes were assigned by comparing TCR nucleotide sequences against IMGT/GENE-DB human TR gene sequences. In a later analysis, CDR3 sequences and most-parsimonious VDJ recombination scenarios were assigned using the TCRdist pipeline. A later analysis defined each TCR beta chain by its CDR3 amino acid sequence plus V-gene family, and excluded reads lacking a unique V-gene family. A later analysis removed 550 to 700 highly shared, low-generation-probability nucleotide sequences to deal with suspected cross-contamination and a sequencing artifact. In a later analysis, a clonal expansion index was calculated for each public chain from normalized within-repertoire ranks of inferred template counts. In a later analysis, generation probabilities were computed with a VDJ recombination model fitted to out-of-frame rearrangements, and the resulting probabilities were checked against IGoR. Hypergeometric tests were used in a later analysis to score TCR-TCR, TCR-HLA and TCR-CMV co-occurrence, with a repertoire-size bias correction applied to the TCR pairs. A later analysis estimated false discovery rates by permuting HLA or CMV assignments 20 times. In a later analysis, co-occurring TCRs were grouped with DBSCAN, and TCRdist sequence similarity was added when clustering was performed within HLA-allele-positive subsets. Repertoires with fewer than 30,000 or more than 120,000 public chains were left out of co-occurrence clustering, as were five repertoires with anomalous nucleotide sharing. The source is immuneACCESS, and TCRdb retained only in-frame sequences with V and J called. Part of the clones is not carried over; for the studies checked, unresolved V genes explain less than half of this, and the remainder is unexplained. From that table come the V and J calls and clone size; the DNA was used to work out D and trimming. The sample profile shows about 190,000 clones; 85% to 90% of them were found once. The ten most abundant clones make up 1% to 1.5% of the sample.

In total, roughly 670 healthy bone marrow donors made up the cohort. All cohort members were sampled while nominally healthy, although unrecorded immune exposures were likely present. The donor tested CMV seronegative and was one of the 352 seronegative cohort members. A peripheral blood sample was collected from each donor, and TCR beta sequencing was performed on peripheral blood mononuclear cells. Genomic DNA extraction from the blood cell samples was performed with the Qiagen DNeasy Blood Extraction Kit. This sequence uses TRBV5-1 and TRBJ2-1, with TRBD2 tentatively as D gene (5 bases match). The sample was PBMCs. This clonotype originated in a young man in good health and CMV-seronegative. The CDR3 has the sequence CASSLVSGSGEQFF. Here is the DNA: TGCGCCAGCAGCTTGGTTTCTGGGAGCGGTGAGCAGTTCTTC.